These 26 T cell receptor beta chains came from one sample sequenced in a study of neurological immune-mediated disorders. MiXCR was run by TCRdb on the 5' RACE reads, yielding one entry per CDR3 protein. The table shows some 38,000 distinct CDR3 sequences, with 8.5% to 14% occurring only once. The time point denotes: technical triplicate 1. Material: PBMCs. All receptors derive from a man in his fifties or sixties with HTLV-1-associated myelopathy (HAM/TSP).

This clonotype came up many times. The genes are TRBV5-1 and TRBJ2-2; TRBD1 is a possible D gene (5 bases). The CDR3 has 14 amino acids. With 2 bases removed from V and 4 bases from J, the gap between germline ends came to 9 bases. From germline, CDR1 is SGHRS and CDR2 YFSETQ. In DNA form, the CDR3 reads TGCGCCAGCAGCTTAAGGGGCGGCACCGGGGAGCTGTTTTTT. It codes for CASSLRGGTGELFF.

This clonotype was seen at least ten times. The genes are TRBV29-1 and TRBJ1-2, with 7 bases aligning to TRBD1. There are 13 residues in the CDR3. Germline assignment: CDR1 SQVTM and CDR2 ANQGSEA. V shed 6 bases and J 8 bases; nucleotides not matched to a gene: 12. CDR3 sequence: CSVPRGGAGGYTF. The CDR3 bases are TGCAGCGTCCCCAGAGGGGGCGCCGGAGGCTACACCTTC.

This clonotype appeared many times. The chain links TRBV27 to TRBJ1-2; possible D gene TRBD1, 5 bases. Germline CDR1 is MNHEY and CDR2 is SMNVEV (reference sequence). The length of the CDR3 is 14 residues. The V end was cut by 4 bases, the J end by 7 bases, with 16 bases between. This chain's CDR3 is CASSSPLAGVGYTF. Here the CDR3 DNA reads TGTGCCAGCAGTTCCCCGTTGGCGGGGGTTGGCTACACCTTC.

This clonotype has at least ten counts. The chain is built from TRBV6-5 and TRBJ2-5, with a tentative D call TRBD1 (7 bases). Per germline, CDR1 MNHEY and CDR2 SVGAGI. Deletions cut 5 bases from V and 5 bases from J, with 15 bases between. The CDR3 sequence is 14 residues long. CDR3 in DNA: TGTGCCAGCAGTCAAACAGGGGCGGGGGAGACCCAGTACTTC. Its translation: CASSQTGAGETQYF.

This clonotype was detected many times. A junction boundary mismatches the germline segment, possibly from a read error. The V and J genes are TRBV4-2 and TRBJ2-2, with 7 positions matching TRBD1. The germline V gene has CDR1 LGHNA and CDR2 YNFKEQ. The CDR3 length is 15 residues. CDR3 region: CASGQGTANTGELFF. CDR3 nucleotides: TGTGCCAGCGGCCAAGGGACAGCGAACACCGGGGAGCTGTTTTTT.

The CDR3 sequence: CSAGLAGGRTGDLFF. The CDR3, as DNA: TGCAGTGCTGGATTAGCGGGAGGGCGGACCGGCGATCTGTTTTTT. V gene TRBV20-1 combines with J gene TRBJ2-2; 11 nucleotides match TRBD2. Losses at the gene ends were 5 bases for V and 14 bases for J; bases not matched to a gene: 16. The CDR3 extends over 15 amino acids. Germline CDR1 DFQATT, CDR2 SNEGSKA (reference sequence).

This clonotype was counted at least ten times. This chain uses TRBV5-1 with TRBJ2-2, with 10 bases fitting TRBD2. V was pared by 5 bases and J by 5 bases, with 9 bases of the junction left unmatched. This CDR3 comprises 16 residues. CDR1 and CDR2 (germline): SGHRS, YFSETQ. The CDR3 nucleotides are TGCGCCAGCAGTCCGCGGACTAGCGGCGGGACCGGGGAGCTGTTTTTT. Translating gives CASSPRTSGGTGELFF.

This clonotype was seen ten or more times. The chain joins TRBV4-1 to TRBJ2-3; the match to TRBD1 covers 7 bases. This CDR3 has 16 amino acids. The ends lost 3 bases at V and 2 bases at J; junction bases unmatched: 8. Germline values: CDR1 MGHRA, CDR2 YSYEKL. DNA for the CDR3: TGCGCCAGCAGCCAGGTGACAGGGCTACACACAGATACGCAGTATTTT. This sequence encodes CASSQVTGLHTDTQYF.

This clonotype was recorded at least ten times. The rearrangement links TRBV24-1 to TRBJ1-2; possible D gene TRBD1, 6 bases. Between the trimmed V and J ends, which lost 7 bases and 8 bases, there was a span of 16 bases. Germline values: CDR1 KGHDR, CDR2 SFDVKD. CDR3 size: 13 residues. CDR3: CATSQTGLGGYTF. In DNA, the CDR3 is TGTGCCACCAGCCAAACAGGGCTCGGGGGCTACACCTTC.

This clonotype was counted many times. The chain combines TRBV7-6 with TRBJ2-3; 7 nucleotides line up with TRBD1. Per the germline V gene, CDR1 is SGHVS and CDR2 is FNYEAQ. The CDR3 runs 12 residues. The V and J ends lost 3 bases and 10 bases, in that order; junction bases with no gene match: 4. The CDR3: CASSFHRGAQYF. The CDR3 DNA reads as TGTGCCAGCAGCTTTCACAGGGGAGCGCAGTATTTT. Full variable domain (rest looked up from reference TRBV7-6 and TRBJ2-3): GAGVSQSPRYKVTKRGQDVALRCDPISGHVSLYWYRQALGQGPEFLTYFNYEAQQDKSGLPNDRFSAERPEGSISTLTIQRTEQRDSAMYRCASSFHRGAQYFGPGTRLTVL.

This clonotype has a count of ten or more. The chain is built from TRBV5-1 and TRBJ2-1, with D possibly being TRBD1 (5 bases). The V gene lost 4 bases and the J gene lost 7 bases, with 15 bases spanning the gap. This CDR3 is built from 14 residues. The V gene's germline CDR1 is SGHRS and CDR2 YFSETQ. DNA of the CDR3: TGCGCCAGCAGCCTTGCCGGTAAGGGGAATGAGCAGTTCTTC. It yields the protein CASSLAGKGNEQFF.

This clonotype was counted ten times or more. The chain links TRBV5-1 to TRBJ2-5; D gene uncertain. Germline CDR1 reads SGHRS; CDR2 reads YFSETQ. V lost 3 bases and J 0 bases, leaving 9 bases between the germline ends. The CDR3 consists of 14 residues. Written as DNA, the CDR3 is TGCGCCAGCAGCTGGGTGGCAGACCAAGAGACCCAGTACTTC. It translates to CASSWVADQETQYF.

The table lists this clonotype with many counts. The chain couples TRBV3-1 to TRBJ2-5; a possible D gene is TRBD2 (6 bases). With 1 base removed from V and 8 bases from J, the gap between germline ends came to 20 bases. The CDR3 is 16 residues long. CDR1 and CDR2 from the germline V gene are LGHDT and YNNKEL (reference sequence). CDR3 DNA: TGTGCCAGCAGCCAAGTTCAACGGACTATAGGGAGTACCCAGTACTTC. This translates into CASSQVQRTIGSTQYF.

This clonotype came up many times. The chain combines TRBV20-1 with TRBJ2-7; no reliable D call. Germline V gene data show CDR1 as DFQATT and CDR2 as SNEGSKA (reference sequence). The V and J ends lost 3 bases and 1 base respectively, with 4 bases between them. The CDR3 consists of 11 residues. The CDR3 spells CSARKSYEQYF. For the CDR3, the DNA is TGCAGTGCTAGGAAATCCTACGAGCAGTACTTC.

This clonotype has at least ten counts. CDR3 DNA: TGTGCCAGCAGTTTAAGGGCAGGGTTTCGACAGGGGCCAACCTCCTACGAGCAGTACTTC. This translates into CASSLRAGFRQGPTSYEQYF. This sequence joins TRBV12-3 or TRBV12-4 and TRBJ2-7; TRBD1 matches at 8 bases. The CDR3 has 20 residues. With 2 bases clipped from V and 0 bases from J, the junction kept 18 bases outside the gene matches.

This clonotype was seen at least ten times. The V call is TRBV20-1, the J call TRBJ2-7; TRBD2 matches at 8 bases. The CDR3 runs 13 residues. Germline lookup yields CDR1 DFQATT and CDR2 SNEGSKA (reference sequence). With V trimmed by 3 bases and J by 6 bases, 7 bases remained unmatched. CDR3 sequence: CSARPSGRLEQYF. The DNA for the CDR3 is TGCAGTGCTAGGCCTAGCGGGCGACTCGAGCAGTACTTC.

This clonotype was recorded many times. The chain recombines TRBV20-1 with TRBJ1-2; D might be TRBD1 (5 bases). The CDR3 has 13 amino acids. V lost 5 bases, J lost 8 bases, and 18 bases lay in between. The germline V gene has CDR1 DFQATT and CDR2 SNEGSKA (reference sequence). CDR3 coding DNA: TGCAGTGCTGCACCCTTACGTTGGGACGGCTACACCTTC. This encodes CSAAPLRWDGYTF.

The table lists this clonotype with many counts. V gene TRBV14 combines with J gene TRBJ2-2, with 13 bases fitting TRBD2. V shed 3 bases, J shed 8 bases, and the junction held 6 bases outside the gene matches. Germline loops: CDR1 SGHDN, CDR2 FVKESK. This CDR3 region has 16 residues. The CDR3 bases are TGTGCCAGCAGCCACCGGACTAGCGGGAGAGTTGGGGAGCTGTTTTTT. As protein: CASSHRTSGRVGELFF.

At least ten counts were recorded for this clonotype. This sequence joins TRBV5-1 and TRBJ2-5; 8 nucleotides match TRBD1. V dropped 0 bases and J dropped 3; count of bases not matched to a gene: 7. This CDR3 region has 16 residues. The V gene's germline CDR1 is SGHRS and CDR2 YFSETQ. The chain's CDR3 is CASSLGTGSEEETQYF. CDR3 sequence (DNA): TGCGCCAGCAGCTTGGGGACAGGGAGTGAGGAAGAGACCCAGTACTTC.

The table lists this clonotype with many counts. The chain joins TRBV5-1 to TRBJ2-1, with a tentative D call TRBD2 (6 bases). Germline V gene data show CDR1 as SGHRS and CDR2 as YFSETQ. Trimming shortened V by 4 bases and J by 0 bases, and 14 bases separated the two germline ends. This CDR3 comprises 16 residues. The CDR3 coding sequence is TGCGCCAGCAGCGCCGGTGGGACTCCCTCCTACAATGAGCAGTTCTTC. Protein: CASSAGGTPSYNEQFF. Full variable domain (rest looked up from reference TRBV5-1 and TRBJ2-1): KAGVTQTPRYLIKTRGQQVTLSCSPISGHRSVSWYQQTPGQGLQFLFEYFSETQRNKGNFPGRFSGRQFSNSRSEMNVSTLELGDSALYLCASSAGGTPSYNEQFFGPGTRLTVL.

This clonotype was seen more than once but under ten times. The chain uses TRBV5-4 and TRBJ1-1; D remains ambiguous. The V gene's germline CDR1 is SGHNT and CDR2 YYREEE (reference sequence). This CDR3 is 14 amino acids long. V was cut by 0 bases and J by 3 bases, with 9 bases left in between. The CDR3 protein is CASSLDLTYTEAFF. As DNA, the CDR3 is TGTGCCAGCAGCTTGGACCTGACCTACACTGAAGCTTTCTTT.

This clonotype showed up many times. The CDR3 region is CASSEGDTNTEAFF. The DNA of the CDR3 is TGTGCCAGCAGTGAAGGGGACACGAACACTGAAGCTTTCTTT. The gene calls are TRBV2 and TRBJ1-1; possible D gene TRBD1, 6 bases. Looked up from germline, CDR1 is SNHLY and CDR2 is FYNNEI. The CDR3 is 14 amino acids. The ends were cut back, 1 base at V and 1 base at J, with 7 bases in the middle.

This clonotype showed up many times. The chain is built from TRBV15 and TRBJ2-7; 8 nucleotides line up with TRBD1. Germline CDR1 reads LNHNV; CDR2 reads YYDKDF (reference sequence). The V segment lost 4 bases and the J segment 4 bases; nucleotides outside the gene matches: 3. This CDR3 comprises 13 residues. CDR3 protein: CATSKDREYEQYF. CDR3 coding DNA: TGTGCCACCAGCAAGGACAGGGAATACGAGCAGTACTTC. Drawing the rest from reference TRBV15 and TRBJ2-7, the complete variable domain is DAMVIQNPRYQVTQFGKPVTLSCSQTLNHNVMYWYQQKSSQAPKLLFHYYDKDFNNEADTPDNFQSRRPNTSFCFLDIRSPGLGDTAMYLCATSKDREYEQYFGPGTRLTVT.

This clonotype came up many times. The gene calls are TRBV29-1 and TRBJ2-1, with 7 positions matching TRBD2. Germline V gene lookup returns CDR1 SQVTM and CDR2 ANQGSEA. This CDR3 spans 13 amino acids. The V and J ends lost 5 bases and 14 bases, in that order; junction bases with no gene match: 15. This CDR3 reads CSVPPNSGLREFF. The CDR3, as DNA: TGCAGCGTTCCCCCCAATAGCGGGCTGAGGGAGTTCTTC.

This clonotype was counted at least ten times. The chain couples TRBV12-3 or TRBV12-4 to TRBJ2-5; TRBD1 agrees at 10 bases. This CDR3 region has 15 residues. V was clipped by 6 bases and J by 7 bases; unmatched bases: 11. The CDR3 loop reads CASSRDRGLGLTQYF. CDR3 bases: TGTGCCAGCAGCCGGGACAGGGGTCTCGGCTTGACCCAGTACTTC.

Ten or more counts support this clonotype. The genes are TRBV7-2 and TRBJ2-1; the D gene is possibly TRBD2 (5 bases). The CDR3 totals 13 residues. Germline V gene sequence: CDR1 SGHTA, CDR2 FQGNSA. The ends were cut back, 1 base at V and 10 bases at J, with 11 bases in the middle. The CDR3 nucleotides are TGTGCCAGCAGCTTAGACGGGATGCAGGAGCAGTTCTTC. Protein sequence: CASSLDGMQEQFF.